This passage covers 26 T cell receptor beta chains from one sample sequenced in a study of breast tumors, draining lymph nodes, adjacent tissues. TCRdb ran MiXCR on the multiplex PCR reads and lists one entry per CDR3 protein. The data hold some 120,000 distinct CDR3 sequences, with around 20% observed a single time. Axillary draining lymph nodes of breast cancer patients supplied the node samples. Sequences were obtained from axillary lymph node tissue. All receptors come from a female donor with breast cancer. Some clones in this sample may be carry-over from other donors' samples.

This clonotype came up many times. V is TRBV24-1 and J is TRBJ2-1; 7 nucleotides line up with TRBD2. V trimming: 2 bases; J trimming: 4 bases; junction bases outside the gene matches: 7. The CDR3 has 16 amino acids. CDR1 is KGHDR and CDR2 is SFDVKD in the germline V gene. Here the CDR3 reads CATSDSSGDLYNEQFF. The CDR3 nucleotides are TGTGCCACCAGTGATTCCAGCGGGGACCTTTACAATGAGCAGTTCTTC.

As regards this clonotype: With a much larger clone just one base away, this may be a read error. The chain carries TRBV5-1 and TRBJ2-5; a possible D gene is TRBD1 (6 bases). This CDR3 has 13 amino acids. Germline V CDR1 and CDR2: SGHRS, YFSETQ. The CDR3 is CASSHPGEETLYF. The CDR3 coding sequence is TGCGCCAGCAGTCACCCAGGGGAAGAGACCCTGTACTTC.

This clonotype was picked up many times. The rearrangement links TRBV7-2 to TRBJ2-5, with D possibly being TRBD2 (5 bases). The CDR3 has 12 amino acids. V was trimmed by 5 bases and J by 7 bases, leaving 11 bases between them. CDR1 is SGHTA and CDR2 is FQGNSA in the germline V gene. DNA for the CDR3: TGTGCCAGCAGCAAAAACGAGGGGACCCAGTACTTC. Its translation: CASSKNEGTQYF.

This clonotype was recorded many times. V gene TRBV19 combines with J gene TRBJ1-4, with TRBD1 as a possible D gene (6 bases). The CDR3 contains 15 residues. CDR1 and CDR2 from the germline V gene are LNHDA and SQIVND (reference sequence). Trimming pared 11 bases from V and 3 bases from J, leaving 19 bases between. CDR3 protein: CASRYLTGSNEKLFF. The DNA of the CDR3 is TGTGCCTCCCGGTATCTGACAGGCTCTAATGAAAAACTGTTTTTT.

This clonotype has a count of ten or more. The chain combines TRBV19 with TRBJ1-2, with 10 bases fitting TRBD1. CDR1 is LNHDA, CDR2 SQIVND, per germline (reference sequence). The J segment lost 4 bases and the V segment lost 0 bases, leaving 8 bases of the junction unmatched. This CDR3 has 17 amino acids. CDR3 bases: TGTGCCAGTAGTATAGATCGGGGGACAGGGGTCCTCTATGGCTACACCTTC. Amino acid sequence: CASSIDRGTGVLYGYTF.

This clonotype was seen many times. DNA for the CDR3: TGTGCCAGCAGCTTAGCGGGGGCCCGGTATACGCAGTATTTT. Protein: CASSLAGARYTQYF. V usage is TRBV3-1 and J usage is TRBJ2-3; TRBD2 matches 9 bases. After removal of 5 bases from V and 7 bases from J, the junction contained 7 bases not matched to a gene. This CDR3 comprises 14 residues. CDR1 is LGHDT and CDR2 is YNNKEL in the germline V gene (reference sequence).

This clonotype was recorded many times. The rearrangement joins TRBV15 to TRBJ2-3, with TRBD2 identical over 9 bases. The CDR3 has 15 amino acids. The germline CDR1 and CDR2 sequences are LNHNV and YYDKDF (reference sequence). V gave up 1 base and J gave up 8 bases; unmatched junction bases: 7. CDR3 sequence (DNA): TGTGCCACCAGCAGAGTCCGGCGGGGGGGCGGTACGCAGTATTTT. Its translation is CATSRVRRGGGTQYF.

At least ten counts were recorded for this clonotype. This chain uses TRBV15 with TRBJ2-5, with a weak D call TRBD2 (6 bases). The CDR3 runs 14 residues. The V gene's germline CDR1 is LNHNV and CDR2 YYDKDF (reference sequence). The V end lost 3 bases, the J end lost 1 base, and 9 bases lay between the germline ends. CDR3 sequence: CATSRDYAQETQYF. The CDR3 DNA is TGTGCCACCAGCAGGGACTATGCCCAAGAGACCCAGTACTTC.

This clonotype came up many times. J is TRBJ1-2 and V is TRBV5-1; 8 bases align to TRBD1. V shed 0 bases, J shed 8 bases, and the junction held 15 bases outside the gene matches. Germline CDR1 is SGHRS and CDR2 is YFSETQ. The CDR3 loop spans 17 amino acids. CDR3 loop: CASSLAIPGQDIGGYTF. DNA for the CDR3: TGCGCCAGCAGCTTGGCTATCCCGGGACAGGACATCGGCGGCTACACCTTC.

Many counts were recorded for this clonotype. The CDR3 region has the DNA TGTGCCAGTGTTAAGTTTGGGGGCGGAGAGACCCAGTACTTC. This gives the protein CASVKFGGGETQYF. The chain uses TRBV19 and TRBJ2-5; the D gene is possibly TRBD1 (6 bases). Germline CDR1 is LNHDA and CDR2 is SQIVND (reference sequence). Trimming shortened V by 8 bases and J by 4 bases, and 17 bases separated the two germline ends. This CDR3 contains 14 residues.

This clonotype was recorded many times. The rearrangement uses TRBV20-1 and TRBJ2-7; 12 bases fit TRBD2. V lost 2 bases and J lost 0; bases outside the gene matches: 5. Germline values: CDR1 DFQATT, CDR2 SNEGSKA (reference sequence). The CDR3 has 16 residues. The CDR3 spells CSARPSTSGSSYEQYF. CDR3 DNA sequence: TGCAGTGCTAGACCTTCGACTAGCGGGAGCTCCTACGAGCAGTACTTC.

Ten or more counts support this clonotype. The rearrangement uses TRBV20-1 and TRBJ1-2; D might be TRBD1 (5 bases). CDR3 size: 12 residues. The germline V gene has CDR1 DFQATT and CDR2 SNEGSKA (reference sequence). Between the trimmed V and J ends, which lost 7 bases and 6 bases, there was a span of 15 bases. The CDR3 nucleotides are TGCAGTGGGGACTTTCAGGGTCATGGCTACACCTTC. It specifies CSGDFQGHGYTF.

This clonotype was seen ten or more times. The chain has TRBV11-3 and TRBJ2-7; D not certain. Germline values: CDR1 SGHNT, CDR2 YENEEA. V shed 6 bases and J shed 0 bases, with 12 bases lying between them. The CDR3 is 14 amino acids. In DNA form, the CDR3 reads TGTGCCAGCAGTTTTGACGGCGCCTCCTACGAGCAGTACTTC. Protein: CASSFDGASYEQYF. The variable domain in full, completed from reference TRBV11-3 and TRBJ2-7, reads EAGVVQSPRYKIIEKKQPVAFWCNPISGHNTLYWYLQNLGQGPELLIRYENEEAVDDSQLPKDRFSAERLKGVDSTLKIQPAELGDSAVYLCASSFDGASYEQYFGPGTRLTVT.

A note on this clonotype: Being one base from a much bigger clone, this may be a read error. V and J are TRBV5-1 and TRBJ1-4; a possible D gene is TRBD1 (6 bases). Trimming pared 3 bases from V and 6 bases from J, leaving 12 bases between. Germline V gene lookup returns CDR1 SGHRS and CDR2 YFSETQ. The CDR3 loop spans 14 amino acids. The CDR3 sequence: CASSSVQGYEKLFF. CDR3 DNA: TGCGCCAGCAGCTCGGTACAGGGCTATGAAAAACTGTTTTTT. Full variable domain (rest looked up from reference TRBV5-1 and TRBJ1-4): KAGVTQTPRYLIKTRGQQVTLSCSPISGHRSVSWYQQTPGQGLQFLFEYFSETQRNKGNFPGRFSGRQFSNSRSEMNVSTLELGDSALYLCASSSVQGYEKLFFGSGTQLSVL.

This clonotype was detected many times. The chain's CDR3 is CSVEDLRSGGAGETQYF. The DNA of the CDR3 is TGCAGCGTTGAAGATTTAAGAAGCGGGGGGGCGGGGGAGACCCAGTACTTC. V is TRBV29-1 and J is TRBJ2-5, with TRBD2 matching 10 bases. The V gene end was trimmed by 0 bases and the J gene end by 5 bases; junction bases not matched to a gene: 12. The length of the CDR3 is 17 residues. From germline, CDR1 is SQVTM and CDR2 ANQGSEA. Filled out from reference TRBV29-1 and TRBJ2-5, the complete variable domain reads SAVISQKPSRDICQRGTSLTIQCQVDSQVTMMFWYRQQPGQSLTLIATANQGSEATYESGFVIDKFPISRPNLTFSTLTVSNMSPEDSSIYLCSVEDLRSGGAGETQYFGPGTRLLVL.

This clonotype was seen repeatedly, ten times or more. The J gene is TRBJ2-3, the V gene TRBV5-1, with TRBD1 matching 10 bases. CDR1 SGHRS and CDR2 YFSETQ come from the germline V gene. V trimming: 5 bases; J trimming: 4 bases; junction bases outside the gene matches: 7. This CDR3 has 15 amino acids. CDR3 bases: TGCGCCAGCAGTCCCACGGGACAGGGGCCAGATACGCAGTATTTT. It codes for CASSPTGQGPDTQYF. Together with reference TRBV5-1 and TRBJ2-3, the CDR3 gives the full variable domain: KAGVTQTPRYLIKTRGQQVTLSCSPISGHRSVSWYQQTPGQGLQFLFEYFSETQRNKGNFPGRFSGRQFSNSRSEMNVSTLELGDSALYLCASSPTGQGPDTQYFGPGTRLTVL.

The chain recombines TRBV6-5 with TRBJ2-1; 12 positions match TRBD2. V lost 6 bases, J lost 5 bases, and 8 bases stayed unmatched. This CDR3 is built from 16 residues. Germline V gene lookup returns CDR1 MNHEY and CDR2 SVGAGI. Here the CDR3 reads CASSGLAGLTNNEQFF. CDR3 nucleotides: TGTGCCAGCAGCGGACTAGCGGGACTCACTAACAATGAGCAGTTCTTC.

This clonotype was counted many times. The CDR3 coding sequence is TGTGCCAGCAGCTTAGAACTAGCGGGATTATACGAGCAGTACTTC. Translated, it gives CASSLELAGLYEQYF. The chain combines TRBV7-2 with TRBJ2-7; 10 bases map to TRBD2. The V gene's germline CDR1 is SGHTA and CDR2 FQGNSA. CDR3 size: 15 residues. V was pared by 1 base and J by 4 bases, with 4 bases of the junction left unmatched.

This clonotype was counted ten times or more. J is TRBJ1-3 and V is TRBV9; TRBD1 matches at 7 bases. The CDR3 runs 15 residues. Germline loops: CDR1 SGDLS, CDR2 YYNGEE. V dropped 2 bases and J dropped 0; count of bases not matched to a gene: 2. The CDR3 DNA reads TGTGCCAGCAGCGTCGGGACAGTCTCTGGAAACACCATATATTTT. It yields the protein CASSVGTVSGNTIYF.

Turning to this clonotype: A clone one base away is much larger, so this may be a read error. This chain's CDR3 is CASSQDSLAGNEQCF. The CDR3 nucleotides are TGTGCCAGCAGCCAAGATTCTCTAGCGGGAAACGAGCAGTGCTTC. This chain joins TRBV3-1 and TRBJ2-7; 9 bases align to TRBD2. The CDR3 extends over 15 amino acids. The germline gives CDR1 LGHDT, CDR2 YNNKEL (reference sequence).

This clonotype has at least ten counts. The chain links TRBV19 to TRBJ2-1; 10 bases map to TRBD2. CDR3 size: 15 residues. V was pared by 9 bases and J by 7 bases, with 12 bases of the junction left unmatched. Germline-derived CDR1 and CDR2 are LNHDA and SQIVND (reference sequence). The CDR3 loop reads CASQPGLAIGNEQFF. The DNA for the CDR3 is TGTGCCAGCCAACCGGGACTAGCGATTGGGAATGAGCAGTTCTTC.

This clonotype was observed many times. Sequence at one end of the junction differs from germline and may be a read error. V and J are TRBV7-2 and TRBJ1-5; D gene unclear. The CDR3 spans 13 residues. CDR1 SGHTA and CDR2 FQGNSA come from the germline V gene. For the CDR3, the DNA is TGTGCCAGCAGCTTGGGCAGCACTCAGCCCCAGCATTTT. As protein: CASSLGSTQPQHF.

This clonotype was seen at least ten times. This sequence joins TRBV7-8 and TRBJ2-7, with a possible D match to TRBD1 (6 bases). Trimming removed 5 bases at V and 7 bases at J, with 15 bases between. Germline CDR1 SGHVS, CDR2 FQNEAQ. This CDR3 contains 13 residues. CDR3 region: CASSHRTGYEQYF. CDR3 DNA: TGTGCCAGCAGCCACAGAACAGGGTATGAGCAGTACTTC.

Ten or more counts support this clonotype. The V and J genes are TRBV20-1 and TRBJ2-1; tentative D call: TRBD1 (5 bases). Trimming removed 4 bases from V and 5 bases from J, with 15 bases in between. The CDR3 is made up of 14 amino acids. The V gene's germline CDR1 is DFQATT and CDR2 SNEGSKA (reference sequence). CDR3 DNA sequence: TGCAGTGCTAAAGATTCGACAGATGACAATGAGCAGTTCTTC. The encoded protein is CSAKDSTDDNEQFF.

This clonotype was seen repeatedly, ten times or more. The rearrangement links TRBV5-6 to TRBJ2-7, with 11 bases fitting TRBD1. V was clipped by 4 bases and J by 3 bases; unmatched bases: 9. There are 16 residues in the CDR3. Germline-derived CDR1 and CDR2 are SGHDT and YYEEEE. DNA for the CDR3: TGTGCCAGCAGCCCTCAAATGGGACAGGGGGTCTACGAGCAGTACTTC. Residues: CASSPQMGQGVYEQYF.

About this clonotype itself: This may be a read error, as it is one base from a much larger clone. This likely comes from a read error, as the CDR3 has no conserved phenylalanine or tryptophan at its end. The rearrangement uses TRBV10-2 and TRBJ1-5; D uncertain. This CDR3 is 13 amino acids long. V gave up 3 bases and J gave up 7 bases, with 10 bases separating them. CDR1 is WSHSY and CDR2 is SAAADI in the germline V gene. In nucleotides, the CDR3 is TGCGCCAGCAGTGATATTCTAGGGCAGCCCCAGCATTCT. It translates to CASSDILGQPQHS.